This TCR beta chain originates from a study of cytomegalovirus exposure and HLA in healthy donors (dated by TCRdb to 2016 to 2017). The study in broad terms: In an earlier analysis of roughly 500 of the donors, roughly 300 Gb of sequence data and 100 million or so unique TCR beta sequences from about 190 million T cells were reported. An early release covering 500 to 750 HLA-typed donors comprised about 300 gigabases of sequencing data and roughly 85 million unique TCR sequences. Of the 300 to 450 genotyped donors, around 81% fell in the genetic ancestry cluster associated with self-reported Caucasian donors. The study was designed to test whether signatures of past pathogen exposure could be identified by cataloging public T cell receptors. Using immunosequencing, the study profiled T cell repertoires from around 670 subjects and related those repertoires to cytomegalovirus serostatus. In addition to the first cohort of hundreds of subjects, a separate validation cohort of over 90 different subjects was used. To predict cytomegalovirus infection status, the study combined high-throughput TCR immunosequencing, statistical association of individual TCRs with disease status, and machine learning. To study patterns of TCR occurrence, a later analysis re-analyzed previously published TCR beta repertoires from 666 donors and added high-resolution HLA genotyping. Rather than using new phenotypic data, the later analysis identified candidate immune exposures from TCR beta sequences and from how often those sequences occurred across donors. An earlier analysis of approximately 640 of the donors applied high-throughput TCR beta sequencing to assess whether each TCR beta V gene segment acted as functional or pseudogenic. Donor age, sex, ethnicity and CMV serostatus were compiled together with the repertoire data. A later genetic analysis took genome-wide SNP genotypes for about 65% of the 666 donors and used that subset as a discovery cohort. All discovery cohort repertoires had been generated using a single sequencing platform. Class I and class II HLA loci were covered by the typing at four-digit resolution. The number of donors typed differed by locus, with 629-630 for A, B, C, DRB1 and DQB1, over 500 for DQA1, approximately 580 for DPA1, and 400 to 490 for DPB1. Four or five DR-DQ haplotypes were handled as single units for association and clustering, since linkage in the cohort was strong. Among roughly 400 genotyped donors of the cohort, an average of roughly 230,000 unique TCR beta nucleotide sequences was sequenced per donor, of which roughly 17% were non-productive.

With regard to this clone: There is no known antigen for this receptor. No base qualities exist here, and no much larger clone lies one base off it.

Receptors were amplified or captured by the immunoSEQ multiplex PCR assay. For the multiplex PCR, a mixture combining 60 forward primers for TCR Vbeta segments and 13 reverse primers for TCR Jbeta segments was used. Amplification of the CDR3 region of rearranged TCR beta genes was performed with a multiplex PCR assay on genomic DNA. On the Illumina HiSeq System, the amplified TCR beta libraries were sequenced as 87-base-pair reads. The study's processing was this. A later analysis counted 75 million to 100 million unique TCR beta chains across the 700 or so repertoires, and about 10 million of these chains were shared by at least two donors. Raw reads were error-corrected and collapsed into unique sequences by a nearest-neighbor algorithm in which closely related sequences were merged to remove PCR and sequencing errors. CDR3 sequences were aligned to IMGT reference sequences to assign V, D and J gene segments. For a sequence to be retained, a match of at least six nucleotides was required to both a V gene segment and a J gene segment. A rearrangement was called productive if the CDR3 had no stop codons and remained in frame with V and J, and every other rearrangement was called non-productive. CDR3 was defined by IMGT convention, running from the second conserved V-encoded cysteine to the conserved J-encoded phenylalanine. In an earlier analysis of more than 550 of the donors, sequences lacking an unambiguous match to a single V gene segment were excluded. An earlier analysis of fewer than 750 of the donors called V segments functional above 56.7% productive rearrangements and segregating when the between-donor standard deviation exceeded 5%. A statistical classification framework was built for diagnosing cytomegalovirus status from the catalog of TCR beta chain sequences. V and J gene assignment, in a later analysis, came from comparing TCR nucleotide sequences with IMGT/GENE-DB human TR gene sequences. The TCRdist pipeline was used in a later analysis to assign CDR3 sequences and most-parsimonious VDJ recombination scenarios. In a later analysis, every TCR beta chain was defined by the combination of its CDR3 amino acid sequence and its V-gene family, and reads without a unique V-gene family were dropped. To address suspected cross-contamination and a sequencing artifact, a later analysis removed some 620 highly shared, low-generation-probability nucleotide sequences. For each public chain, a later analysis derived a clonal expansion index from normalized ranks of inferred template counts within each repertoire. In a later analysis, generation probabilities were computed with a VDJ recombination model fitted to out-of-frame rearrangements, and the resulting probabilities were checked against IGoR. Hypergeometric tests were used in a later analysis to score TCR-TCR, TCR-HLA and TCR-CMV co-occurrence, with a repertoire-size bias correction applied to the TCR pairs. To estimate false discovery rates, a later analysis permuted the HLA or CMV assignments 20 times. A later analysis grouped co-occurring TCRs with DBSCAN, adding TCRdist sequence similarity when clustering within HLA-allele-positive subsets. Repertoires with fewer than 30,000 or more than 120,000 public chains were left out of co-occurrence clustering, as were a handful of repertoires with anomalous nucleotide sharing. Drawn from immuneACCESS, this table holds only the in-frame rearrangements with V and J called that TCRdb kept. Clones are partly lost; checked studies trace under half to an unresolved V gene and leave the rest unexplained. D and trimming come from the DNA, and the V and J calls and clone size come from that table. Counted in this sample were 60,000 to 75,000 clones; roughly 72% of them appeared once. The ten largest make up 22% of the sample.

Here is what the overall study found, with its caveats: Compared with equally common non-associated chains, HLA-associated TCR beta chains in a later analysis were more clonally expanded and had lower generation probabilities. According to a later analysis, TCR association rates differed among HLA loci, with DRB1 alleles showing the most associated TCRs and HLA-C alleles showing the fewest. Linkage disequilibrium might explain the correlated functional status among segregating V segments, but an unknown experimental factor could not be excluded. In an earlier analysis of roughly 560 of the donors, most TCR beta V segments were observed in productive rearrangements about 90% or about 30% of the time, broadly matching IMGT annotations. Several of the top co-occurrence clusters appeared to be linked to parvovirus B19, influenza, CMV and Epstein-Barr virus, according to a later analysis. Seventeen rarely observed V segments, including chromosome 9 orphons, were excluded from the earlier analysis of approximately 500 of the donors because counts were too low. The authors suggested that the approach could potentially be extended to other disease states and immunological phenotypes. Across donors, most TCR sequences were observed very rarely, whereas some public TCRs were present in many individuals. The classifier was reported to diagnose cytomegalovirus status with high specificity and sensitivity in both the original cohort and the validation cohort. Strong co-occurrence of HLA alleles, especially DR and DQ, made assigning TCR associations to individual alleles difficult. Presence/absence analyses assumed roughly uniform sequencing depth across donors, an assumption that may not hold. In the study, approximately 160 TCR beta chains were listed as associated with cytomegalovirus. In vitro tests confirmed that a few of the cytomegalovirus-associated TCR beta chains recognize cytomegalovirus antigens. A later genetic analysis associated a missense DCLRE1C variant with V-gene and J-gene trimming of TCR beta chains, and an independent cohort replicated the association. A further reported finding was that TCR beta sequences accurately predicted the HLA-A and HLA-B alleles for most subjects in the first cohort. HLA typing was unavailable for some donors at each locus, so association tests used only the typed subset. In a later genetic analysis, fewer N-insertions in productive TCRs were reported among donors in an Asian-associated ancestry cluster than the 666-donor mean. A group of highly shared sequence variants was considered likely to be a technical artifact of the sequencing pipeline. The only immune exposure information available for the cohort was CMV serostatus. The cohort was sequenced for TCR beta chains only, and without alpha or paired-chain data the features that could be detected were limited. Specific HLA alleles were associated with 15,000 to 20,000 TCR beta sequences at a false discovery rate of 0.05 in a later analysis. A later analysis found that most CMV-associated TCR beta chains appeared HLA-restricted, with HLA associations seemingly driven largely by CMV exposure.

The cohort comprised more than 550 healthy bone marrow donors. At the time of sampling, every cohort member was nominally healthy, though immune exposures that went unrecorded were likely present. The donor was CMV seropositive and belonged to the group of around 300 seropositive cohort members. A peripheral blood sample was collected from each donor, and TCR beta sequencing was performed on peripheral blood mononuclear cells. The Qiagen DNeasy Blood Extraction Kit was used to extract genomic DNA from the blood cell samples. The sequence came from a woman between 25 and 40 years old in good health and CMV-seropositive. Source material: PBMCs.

The CDR3 has the sequence CASSLQGGNTIYF. The DNA sequence follows: TGTGCCAGCAGTTTACAGGGAGGGAACACCATATATTTT. The sequence links TRBV28 to TRBJ1-3; TRBD1 is possibly the D segment (5 matching bases). The cysteine opens and the phenylalanine closes a CDR3 of 13 amino acids. The entry retains the CDR3 DNA only, 39 bases that are in frame from base 1. Via the germline V gene, CDR1 is MDHEN and CDR2 SYDVKM. The trim is 2 bases for V and 7 bases for J, with a gap of 9 bases between the germline ends.